This T cell receptor beta chain was documented in a study of technical replicates of blood from several donors. V was clipped by 6 bases and J by 9 bases, with 12 bases between them. This CDR3 is 12 amino acids long. In germline, CDR1 is MNHNS, CDR2 SASEGT. Clones were sequenced by immunoSEQ multiplex PCR, and TCRdb holds only the in-frame ones, with some missing. The sample records roughly 83,000 clones, more than 80% being singletons. This rearrangement joins TRBV6-1 to TRBJ1-5; D call uncertain. The sample consisted of T cells isolated from PBMCs. The source of this sequence is a human donor in good health. As DNA, the CDR3 is TGTGCCAGCAGGGCCCCCCGGGGGCCCCAGCATTTT. Its translation: CASRAPRGPQHF.